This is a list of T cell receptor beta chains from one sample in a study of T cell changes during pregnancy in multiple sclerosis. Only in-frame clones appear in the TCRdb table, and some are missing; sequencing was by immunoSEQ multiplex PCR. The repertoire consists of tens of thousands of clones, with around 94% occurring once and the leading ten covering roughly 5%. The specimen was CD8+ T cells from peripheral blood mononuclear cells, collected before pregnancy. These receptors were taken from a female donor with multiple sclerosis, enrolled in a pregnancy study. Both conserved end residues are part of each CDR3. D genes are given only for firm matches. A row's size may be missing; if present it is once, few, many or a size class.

cdr3_aa: CAWSGMHTDTQYF
cdr3_nt: TGTGCCTGGAGCGGGATGCACACAGATACGCAGTATTTT
j_call: TRBJ2-3
clone_size: -
d_call: -
v_call: TRBV30

cdr3_aa: CASSPNRGQVEKLFF
cdr3_nt: TGTGCCAGCTCACCAAACAGGGGGCAGGTTGAAAAACTGTTTTTT
j_call: TRBJ1-4
clone_size: few
d_call: TRBD1
v_call: TRBV18

cdr3_aa: CASIPWAGNYGYTF
cdr3_nt: TGTGCCAGTATCCCATGGGCGGGTAACTATGGCTACACCTTC
j_call: TRBJ1-2
clone_size: -
d_call: -
v_call: TRBV19

cdr3_aa: CASSPGTGGLDTQYF
cdr3_nt: TGTGCCAGCAGCCCCGGGACAGGGGGTTTAGATACGCAGTATTTT
j_call: TRBJ2-3
clone_size: -
d_call: TRBD1
v_call: TRBV27

cdr3_aa: CASSVFDGDQGGELFF
cdr3_nt: TGTGCCAGCAGCGTATTTGACGGCGATCAGGGCGGGGAGCTGTTTTTT
j_call: TRBJ2-2
clone_size: once
d_call: -
v_call: TRBV9

cdr3_aa: CASSQAASGYEQYF
cdr3_nt: TGCGCCAGCAGCCAAGCGGCTAGCGGCTACGAGCAGTACTTC
j_call: TRBJ2-7
clone_size: -
d_call: TRBD2
v_call: TRBV4-1

cdr3_aa: CACQRSGELFF
cdr3_nt: TGTGCCTGCCAGAGGTCCGGGGAGCTGTTTTTT
j_call: TRBJ2-2
clone_size: -
d_call: -
v_call: TRBV30

cdr3_aa: CASSLALREIYGYTF
cdr3_nt: TGTGCCAGCAGCTTGGCGCTGAGGGAAATCTATGGCTACACCTTC
j_call: TRBJ1-2
clone_size: -
d_call: -
v_call: TRBV7-9

cdr3_aa: CASSEWAGGMNTEAFF
cdr3_nt: TGTGCCAGCAGTGAATGGGCAGGGGGCATGAACACTGAAGCTTTCTTT
j_call: TRBJ1-1
clone_size: -
d_call: TRBD1
v_call: TRBV25-1

cdr3_aa: CASSTGQDLNEKLFF
cdr3_nt: TGTGCCAGTAGTACCGGACAGGATCTTAATGAAAAACTGTTTTTT
j_call: TRBJ1-4
clone_size: -
d_call: TRBD1
v_call: TRBV19

cdr3_aa: CASSFGQGYGNTEAFF
cdr3_nt: TGTGCCAGCAGCTTTGGACAGGGGTATGGGAACACTGAAGCTTTCTTT
j_call: TRBJ1-1
clone_size: -
d_call: TRBD1
v_call: TRBV11-2

cdr3_aa: CASSPIGGDYEQYF
cdr3_nt: TGTGCCAGCAGTCCCATCGGGGGGGACTACGAGCAGTACTTC
j_call: TRBJ2-7
clone_size: -
d_call: TRBD2
v_call: TRBV28

cdr3_aa: CASSPGPQGLYYGYTF
cdr3_nt: TGTGCCAGTAGTCCAGGCCCACAGGGGCTGTACTATGGCTACACCTTC
j_call: TRBJ1-2
clone_size: -
d_call: TRBD1
v_call: TRBV19

cdr3_aa: CAWSEHRDKVGNTIYF
cdr3_nt: TGTGCCTGGAGTGAGCACAGGGATAAGGTCGGAAACACCATATATTTT
j_call: TRBJ1-3
clone_size: -
d_call: -
v_call: TRBV30

cdr3_aa: CASSHGRESVDTQYF
cdr3_nt: TGTGCCAGCAGCCACGGGCGGGAGAGTGTAGATACGCAGTATTTT
j_call: TRBJ2-3
clone_size: -
d_call: TRBD2
v_call: TRBV7-9

cdr3_aa: CASSRIAGSSYNEQFF
cdr3_nt: TGTGCCAGCAGCAGAATAGCGGGGAGCTCCTACAATGAGCAGTTCTTC
j_call: TRBJ2-1
clone_size: -
d_call: TRBD2
v_call: TRBV7-8

cdr3_aa: CASSLGGSGETQYF
cdr3_nt: TGTGCCAGCAGCTTAGGAGGGAGTGGAGAGACCCAGTACTTC
j_call: TRBJ2-5
clone_size: -
d_call: -
v_call: TRBV7-2

cdr3_aa: CASSLGLLSYEQYF
cdr3_nt: TGTGCCAGCAGTCTCGGACTCCTTTCCTACGAGCAGTACTTC
j_call: TRBJ2-7
clone_size: once
d_call: -
v_call: TRBV27

cdr3_aa: CASSPTRGVANEKLFF
cdr3_nt: TGTGCCAGTAGTCCAACGCGGGGGGTGGCTAATGAAAAACTGTTTTTT
j_call: TRBJ1-4
clone_size: -
d_call: -
v_call: TRBV19

cdr3_aa: CSAHTDTQYF
cdr3_nt: TGCAGTGCTCACACAGATACGCAGTATTTT
j_call: TRBJ2-3
clone_size: -
d_call: -
v_call: TRBV20-1

cdr3_aa: CASSLVSRGPEIPPGELFF
cdr3_nt: TGTGCCAGCAGCTTAGTATCAAGGGGCCCCGAGATTCCCCCCGGGGAGCTGTTTTTT
j_call: TRBJ2-2
clone_size: -
d_call: -
v_call: TRBV7-7

cdr3_aa: CASSEEGGSLTGELFF
cdr3_nt: TGTGCCAGCAGCGAGGAGGGCGGGAGTTTGACCGGGGAGCTGTTTTTT
j_call: TRBJ2-2
clone_size: -
d_call: TRBD2
v_call: TRBV7-3

cdr3_aa: CASSMTGRVGNQPQHF
cdr3_nt: TGTGCCAGTAGTATGACGGGGAGAGTGGGCAATCAGCCCCAGCATTTT
j_call: TRBJ1-5
clone_size: -
d_call: -
v_call: TRBV19

cdr3_aa: CASSIFPTYEQYF
cdr3_nt: TGTGCCAGTAGTATATTTCCCACTTACGAGCAGTACTTC
j_call: TRBJ2-7
clone_size: -
d_call: -
v_call: TRBV19

cdr3_aa: CASSNRDPAAYEQYF
cdr3_nt: TGTGCCAGCAGCAACCGGGATCCCGCCGCCTACGAGCAGTACTTC
j_call: TRBJ2-7
clone_size: -
d_call: -
v_call: TRBV7-6

cdr3_aa: CASSQVTSGSESEQFF
cdr3_nt: TGTGCCAGCAGCCAAGTTACTAGCGGGAGCGAGAGTGAGCAGTTCTTC
j_call: TRBJ2-1
clone_size: -
d_call: TRBD2
v_call: TRBV4-2

cdr3_aa: CASSEGTGFPSGNTIYF
cdr3_nt: TGTGCCAGCAGTGAGGGAACAGGTTTCCCCTCTGGAAACACCATATATTTT
j_call: TRBJ1-3
clone_size: -
d_call: -
v_call: TRBV25-1

cdr3_aa: CASSSREQNTGELFF
cdr3_nt: TGTGCCAGTAGTAGCAGGGAACAGAACACCGGGGAGCTGTTTTTT
j_call: TRBJ2-2
clone_size: -
d_call: -
v_call: TRBV19

cdr3_aa: CASSAGGGRGKETQYF
cdr3_nt: TGTGCCAGCAGCGCCGGAGGGGGCAGGGGGAAAGAGACCCAGTACTTC
j_call: TRBJ2-5
clone_size: -
d_call: -
v_call: TRBV9

cdr3_aa: CASSQAPLRGKVYNEQFF
cdr3_nt: TGCGCCAGCAGTCAAGCCCCCCTCAGGGGGAAGGTTTACAATGAGCAGTTCTTC
j_call: TRBJ2-1
clone_size: -
d_call: TRBD1
v_call: TRBV23-1

cdr3_aa: CASSTLSKNIQYF
cdr3_nt: TGTGCCAGCAGCACTCTTAGCAAAAACATTCAGTACTTC
j_call: TRBJ2-4
clone_size: -
d_call: -
v_call: TRBV27

cdr3_aa: CASSHGQGSTNTQYF
cdr3_nt: TGTGCCAGCAGCCACGGCCAGGGAAGCACAAATACGCAGTATTTT
j_call: TRBJ2-3
clone_size: -
d_call: -
v_call: TRBV5-6

cdr3_aa: CASSFRENQPQHF
cdr3_nt: TGTGCCAGCAGCTTTCGAGAAAATCAGCCCCAGCATTTT
j_call: TRBJ1-5
clone_size: -
d_call: -
v_call: TRBV7-8

cdr3_aa: CSARDLSGYTF
cdr3_nt: TGCAGTGCTAGAGATCTGAGCGGCTACACCTTC
j_call: TRBJ1-2
clone_size: -
d_call: -
v_call: TRBV20-1

cdr3_aa: CASSWTSGSYEQYF
cdr3_nt: TGTGCCAGCAGTTGGACTAGCGGGAGCTACGAGCAGTACTTC
j_call: TRBJ2-7
clone_size: -
d_call: TRBD2
v_call: TRBV2

cdr3_aa: CASSLTGTYEQYF
cdr3_nt: TGTGCCAGTAGTCTGACAGGGACCTACGAGCAGTACTTC
j_call: TRBJ2-7
clone_size: -
d_call: TRBD1
v_call: TRBV19

cdr3_aa: CASSLDWGVQHF
cdr3_nt: TGTGCCAGCAGCTTAGATTGGGGGGTCCAGCATTTT
j_call: TRBJ1-5
clone_size: few
d_call: -
v_call: TRBV11-2

cdr3_aa: CASSLLSGRARGETQYF
cdr3_nt: TGTGCCAGCAGCTTACTTAGCGGGAGGGCCCGTGGAGAGACCCAGTACTTC
j_call: TRBJ2-5
clone_size: -
d_call: TRBD2
v_call: TRBV7-2

cdr3_aa: CASSDLRDLTDTQYF
cdr3_nt: TGTGCCAGCAGTGACTTGCGGGACCTCACAGATACGCAGTATTTT
j_call: TRBJ2-3
clone_size: -
d_call: -
v_call: TRBV25-1

cdr3_aa: CASRPFGEEGSYGYTF
cdr3_nt: TGTGCCAGCAGACCCTTTGGGGAGGAGGGCAGCTATGGCTACACCTTC
j_call: TRBJ1-2
clone_size: -
d_call: -
v_call: TRBV6-4

cdr3_aa: CASRWLSNQPQHF
cdr3_nt: TGTGCCAGCAGGTGGCTCAGCAATCAGCCCCAGCATTTT
j_call: TRBJ1-5
clone_size: medium-sized
d_call: -
v_call: TRBV6-6

cdr3_aa: CASRDRGAGELFF
cdr3_nt: TGTGCCAGTAGGGACAGGGGTGCCGGGGAGCTGTTTTTT
j_call: TRBJ2-2
clone_size: -
d_call: TRBD1
v_call: TRBV19

cdr3_aa: CASSVGGLSTEAFF
cdr3_nt: TGTGCCAGCAGCGTCGGGGGGCTGAGCACTGAAGCTTTCTTT
j_call: TRBJ1-1
clone_size: -
d_call: -
v_call: TRBV9